The 18 T cell receptor beta chains presented below share a single source sample, sequenced in a study of shared clonotypes between healthy human individuals (dated by TCRdb to about 2020). Library generation was performed with the immunoSEQ multiplex PCR assay. TCRdb retrieved this table from immuneACCESS and kept in-frame rearrangements only. Not all clones are present; in checked studies, unresolved V genes account for under half, and no reason is known for the remainder. The sample records roughly 2,500,000 clones, 93% of which are singletons. The ten largest clones capture about 0.39% of the sample. Source material: naive CD4+ T cells from PBMCs. The sample's cell subset or site, from its label and the paper: CD45RA+ positively selected. Receptors originate from a young man in good health. Some clones in this sample may be carry-over from other donors' samples.

The sample holds one count of this clone. This chain uses TRBV9 with TRBJ2-2; D is uncertain. The ends were cut back, 5 bases at V and 0 bases at J, with 17 bases in the middle. Germline V gives CDR1 SGDLS, CDR2 YYNGEE. The CDR3 has 17 residues. As DNA, the CDR3 is TGTGCCAGCAGTAGAACCGCCGGAAACCCGAACACCGGGGAGCTGTTTTTT. This translates into CASSRTAGNPNTGELFF.

The sample holds one count of this clone. At the DNA level, this CDR3 is encoded by other sequences in the same sample as well. The V and J genes are TRBV6-1 and TRBJ1-2, with D possibly TRBD1 on 5 matching bases. Between the trimmed V and J ends, which lost 3 bases and 4 bases, there was a span of 6 bases. The germline gives CDR1 MNHNS, CDR2 SASEGT. The CDR3 spans 12 residues. DNA for the CDR3: TGTGCCAGCAGTGAGGGGGGCTATGGCTACACCTTC. Its translation is CASSEGGYGYTF.

The chain carries TRBV2 and TRBJ2-7; TRBD1 matches at 7 bases. Germline loops: CDR1 SNHLY, CDR2 FYNNEI. The CDR3 length is 14 residues. V shed 4 bases, J shed 3 bases, and the junction held 6 bases outside the gene matches. CDR3 in DNA: TGTGCCAGCAGTGTAGAGACAGGGAACTACGAGCAGTACTTC. Translating gives CASSVETGNYEQYF.

The rearrangement joins TRBV5-6 to TRBJ2-5; 7 bases agree with TRBD2. The CDR3 sequence is 13 residues long. The V gene end was trimmed by 2 bases and the J gene end by 4 bases; junction bases not matched to a gene: 2. Germline CDR1 SGHDT, CDR2 YYEEEE. CDR3 protein: CASSLSGGETQYF. CDR3 DNA: TGTGCCAGCAGCTTATCGGGGGGAGAGACCCAGTACTTC.

The V gene is TRBV5-1, the J gene TRBJ2-2; D unresolved. CDR1 SGHRS and CDR2 YFSETQ come from the germline V gene. V was shortened by 0 bases and J by 2 bases, with 14 bases between the two germline ends. The CDR3 is made up of 17 amino acids. The CDR3 loop reads CASSLAALRINTGELFF. The CDR3 DNA follows: TGCGCCAGCAGCTTGGCCGCGTTGCGCATAAACACCGGGGAGCTGTTTTTT.

The CDR3 loop is CASLRQKGNTEAFF. The DNA for the CDR3 is TGTGCCAGCCTACGGCAAAAGGGGAACACTGAAGCTTTCTTT. V is TRBV27 and J is TRBJ1-1; D uncertain. CDR1 is MNHEY and CDR2 is SMNVEV in the germline V gene (reference sequence). The CDR3 contains 14 residues. The V and J ends lost 8 bases and 1 base respectively, with 14 bases between them.

The chain recombines TRBV4-3 with TRBJ2-5; 8 bases map to TRBD2. There are 17 residues in the CDR3. The trim removed 2 bases at V and 4 bases at J, leaving 12 bases unmatched. The germline CDR1 and CDR2 sequences are LGHNA and YSLEER. CDR3 DNA: TGCGCCAGCAGCCAACAAAGGAACACCGGGGGGGGAGAGACCCAGTACTTC. It translates to CASSQQRNTGGGETQYF.

The chain combines TRBV5-1 with TRBJ2-5; TRBD2 matches at 13 bases. V lost 5 bases to trimming and J lost 5 bases; unmatched junction nucleotides: 9. CDR1 is SGHRS and CDR2 is YFSETQ in the germline V gene. This CDR3 is 16 amino acids long. The CDR3 protein is CASRPGGLAGWETQYF. The CDR3 DNA reads as TGCGCCAGCAGACCCGGGGGACTAGCGGGATGGGAGACCCAGTACTTC.

The gene calls are TRBV4-3 and TRBJ2-3, with a tentative D call TRBD2 (6 bases). CDR1 LGHNA and CDR2 YSLEER come from the germline V gene. The V and J ends lost 4 bases and 4 bases respectively, with 9 bases between them. The CDR3 length is 13 residues. The CDR3 DNA follows: TGCGCCAGCAGCCGGGGGGATTCAGATACGCAGTATTTT. Protein product: CASSRGDSDTQYF.

This clone was detected once. V is TRBV7-8 and J is TRBJ1-2; D is undetermined. Germline values: CDR1 SGHVS, CDR2 FQNEAQ. V was clipped by 4 bases and J by 4 bases, with 10 bases between them. The CDR3 consists of 13 residues. The CDR3 nucleotides are TGTGCCAGCAGCTCCCGATCGGGCTATGGCTACACCTTC. Encoded protein: CASSSRSGYGYTF.

CDR3 sequence reads: CASSQDDRASGANVLTF. CDR3 DNA: TGCGCCAGCAGCCAAGATGACAGGGCCTCTGGGGCCAACGTCCTGACTTTC. This chain connects TRBV4-1 to TRBJ2-6; 7 nucleotides align to TRBD1. The CDR3 has 17 residues. From germline, CDR1 is MGHRA and CDR2 YSYEKL. V was clipped by 0 bases and J by 0 bases; unmatched bases: 2.

This clone was detected a few times. V gene TRBV6-5 combines with J gene TRBJ1-1; no clear D gene. The length of the CDR3 is 15 residues. V was trimmed by 2 bases and J by 0 bases, leaving 10 bases between them. The germline V gene encodes CDR1 MNHEY and CDR2 SVGAGI. CDR3 residues: CASSYGRWLNTEAFF. The CDR3 bases are TGTGCCAGCAGTTACGGCCGGTGGCTGAACACTGAAGCTTTCTTT.

This clone has just a few counts. The chain combines TRBV19 with TRBJ1-3, with a weak D call TRBD1 (5 bases). V lost 5 bases to trimming and J lost 4 bases, with 12 bases between them. There are 14 residues in the CDR3. CDR1 is LNHDA and CDR2 is SQIVND in the germline V gene (reference sequence). CDR3 loop: CASSAYRSGNTIYF. DNA of the CDR3: TGTGCCAGTAGTGCATACAGGTCGGGAAACACCATATATTTT.

The gene calls are TRBV4-3 and TRBJ2-7, with D possibly matching TRBD2 (6 bases). Trimming removed 4 bases at V and 3 bases at J, with 13 bases between. CDR1 is LGHNA and CDR2 is YSLEER in the germline V gene. CDR3 length equals 14 residues. The CDR3 loop reads CASSLRAGNYEQYF. CDR3 nucleotide sequence: TGCGCCAGCAGCCTTCGAGCGGGTAACTACGAGCAGTACTTC.

The chain combines TRBV7-9 with TRBJ2-4; no clear D. V was cut by 5 bases and J by 0 bases, with 11 bases left in between. The CDR3 loop spans 15 amino acids. Germline V gives CDR1 SEHNR, CDR2 FQNEAQ (reference sequence). CDR3 DNA sequence: TGTGCCAGCAGCCACGCCGCCTTAGCCAAAAACATTCAGTACTTC. The encoded protein is CASSHAALAKNIQYF. The variable domain in full, with the rest retrieved from reference TRBV7-9 and TRBJ2-4, is DTGVSQNPRHKITKRGQNVTFRCDPISEHNRLYWYRQTLGQGPEFLTYFQNEAQLEKSRLLSDRFSAERPKGSFSTLEIQRTEQGDSAMYLCASSHAALAKNIQYFGAGTRLSVL.

Of note for this clone: Within the sample, other DNA sequences also encode this same CDR3. The V gene is TRBV28, the J gene TRBJ2-3; 9 bases map to TRBD1. V was clipped by 6 bases and J by 2 bases; unmatched bases: 3. CDR3 size: 14 residues. CDR1 MDHEN and CDR2 SYDVKM come from the germline V gene. The CDR3 bases are TGTGCCAGCAGCAGGGACAGGGACACAGATACGCAGTATTTT. Residues: CASSRDRDTDTQYF. Based on the CDR3 plus reference TRBV28 and TRBJ2-3, the full variable domain is DVKVTQSSRYLVKRTGEKVFLECVQDMDHENMFWYRQDPGLGLRLIYFSYDVKMKEKGDIPEGYSVSREKKERFSLILESASTNQTSMYLCASSRDRDTDTQYFGPGTRLTVL.

With regard to this clone: This sample includes further DNA sequences coding for the same CDR3. J is TRBJ1-5 and V is TRBV19; TRBD1 matches 9 bases. CDR1 and CDR2 from the germline V gene are LNHDA and SQIVND (reference sequence). The CDR3 sequence is 14 residues long. J was trimmed by 6 bases and V by 4 bases; bases with no gene match: 4. This CDR3 reads CASSTTGGGQPQHF. CDR3 DNA sequence: TGTGCCAGTAGTACGACAGGGGGTGGTCAGCCCCAGCATTTT.

This rearrangement joins TRBV19 to TRBJ1-2, with D possibly matching TRBD1 (5 bases). Looked up from germline, CDR1 is LNHDA and CDR2 is SQIVND (reference sequence). Trimming took 0 bases from V and 2 from J, leaving 7 bases between them. The length of the CDR3 is 14 residues. The CDR3 DNA reads TGTGCCAGTAGTATAGATCGACAGAACTATGGCTACACCTTC. It yields the protein CASSIDRQNYGYTF.